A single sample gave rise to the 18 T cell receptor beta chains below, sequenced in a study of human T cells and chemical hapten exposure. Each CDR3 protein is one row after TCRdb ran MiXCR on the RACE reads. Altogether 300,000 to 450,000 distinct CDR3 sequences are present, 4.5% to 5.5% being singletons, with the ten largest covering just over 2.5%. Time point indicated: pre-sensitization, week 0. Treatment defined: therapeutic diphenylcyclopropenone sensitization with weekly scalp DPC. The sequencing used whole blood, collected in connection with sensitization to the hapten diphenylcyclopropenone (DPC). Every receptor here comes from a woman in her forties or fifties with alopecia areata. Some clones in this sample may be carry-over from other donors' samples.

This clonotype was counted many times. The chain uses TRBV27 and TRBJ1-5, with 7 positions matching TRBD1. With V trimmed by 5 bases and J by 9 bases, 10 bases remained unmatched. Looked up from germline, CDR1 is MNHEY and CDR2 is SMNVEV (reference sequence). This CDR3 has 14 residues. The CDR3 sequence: CASSMRQGVPPQHF. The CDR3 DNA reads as TGTGCCAGCAGTATGAGACAGGGTGTTCCGCCCCAGCATTTT.

CDR3 nucleotide sequence: TGTGCCAGCAGCGTATGGGGAGGGCAAGAGACCCAGTACTTC. Translating gives CASSVWGGQETQYF. This rearrangement joins TRBV9 to TRBJ2-5; 7 nucleotides align to TRBD2. Trimming removed 1 base from V and 2 bases from J; junction bases left unmatched: 2. The CDR3 covers 14 residues. Germline CDR1 and CDR2: SGDLS and YYNGEE.

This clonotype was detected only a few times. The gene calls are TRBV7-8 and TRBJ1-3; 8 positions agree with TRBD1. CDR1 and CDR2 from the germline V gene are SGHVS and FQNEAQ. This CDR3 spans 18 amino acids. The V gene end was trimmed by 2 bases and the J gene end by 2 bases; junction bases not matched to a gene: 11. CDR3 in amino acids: CASSLPRQGRNTGNTIYF. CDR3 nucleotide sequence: TGTGCCAGCAGCTTACCGAGACAGGGGAGGAACACTGGAAACACCATATATTTT.

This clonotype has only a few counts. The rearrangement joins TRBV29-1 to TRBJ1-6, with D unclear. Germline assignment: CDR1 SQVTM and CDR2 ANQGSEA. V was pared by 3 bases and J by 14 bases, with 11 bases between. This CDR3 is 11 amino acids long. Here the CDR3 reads CSVESGESLHF. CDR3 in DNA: TGCAGCGTTGAGTCCGGGGAATCCCTCCACTTT.

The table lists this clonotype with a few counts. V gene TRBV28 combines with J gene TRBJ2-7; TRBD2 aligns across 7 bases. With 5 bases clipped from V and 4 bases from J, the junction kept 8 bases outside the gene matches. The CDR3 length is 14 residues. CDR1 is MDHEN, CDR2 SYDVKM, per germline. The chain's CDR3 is CASSRAGPLYEQYF. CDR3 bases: TGTGCCAGCAGTCGAGCGGGACCCTTATACGAGCAGTACTTC.

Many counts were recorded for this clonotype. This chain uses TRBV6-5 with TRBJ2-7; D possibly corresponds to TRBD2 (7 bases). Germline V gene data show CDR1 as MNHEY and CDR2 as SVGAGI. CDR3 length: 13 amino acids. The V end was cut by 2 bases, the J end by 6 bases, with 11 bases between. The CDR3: CASSYTGGAEQYF. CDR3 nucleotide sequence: TGTGCCAGCAGTTACACGGGGGGCGCCGAGCAGTACTTC.

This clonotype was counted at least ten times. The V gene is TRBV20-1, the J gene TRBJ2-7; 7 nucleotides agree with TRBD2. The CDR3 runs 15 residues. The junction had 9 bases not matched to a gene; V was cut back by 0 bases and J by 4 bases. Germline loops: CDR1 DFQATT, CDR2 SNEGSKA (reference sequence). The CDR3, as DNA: TGCAGTGCTAGAGAGGGGCGCGGGAGCGGTTACGAGCAGTACTTC. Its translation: CSAREGRGSGYEQYF.

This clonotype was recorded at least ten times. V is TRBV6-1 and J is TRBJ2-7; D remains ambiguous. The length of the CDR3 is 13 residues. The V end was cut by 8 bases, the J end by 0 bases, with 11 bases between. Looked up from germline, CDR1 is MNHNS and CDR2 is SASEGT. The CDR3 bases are TGTGCCAGCTCCCCACTAAGCTCCTACGAGCAGTACTTC. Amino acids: CASSPLSSYEQYF.

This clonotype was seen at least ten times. The CDR3 nucleotides read TGTGCCAGCAGTTTATCCCTAGCGGGAGAGTACAATGAGCAGTTCTTC. Its protein product is CASSLSLAGEYNEQFF. V usage is TRBV6-5 and J usage is TRBJ2-1; 10 nucleotides agree with TRBD2. Trimming cost V 4 bases and J 4 bases; bases outside gene matches: 7. The CDR3 spans 16 residues. The germline CDR1 and CDR2 sequences are MNHEY and SVGAGI.

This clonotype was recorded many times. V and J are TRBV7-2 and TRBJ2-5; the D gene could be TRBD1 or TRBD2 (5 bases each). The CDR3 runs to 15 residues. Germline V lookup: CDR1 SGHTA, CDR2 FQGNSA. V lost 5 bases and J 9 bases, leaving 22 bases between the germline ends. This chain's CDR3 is CASSPRPGPRGAQYF. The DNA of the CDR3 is TGTGCCAGCAGCCCCAGGCCAGGGCCGCGAGGGGCCCAGTACTTC. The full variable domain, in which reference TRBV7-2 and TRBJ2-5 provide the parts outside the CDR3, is GAGVSQSPSNKVTEKGKDVELRCDPISGHTALYWYRQSLGQGLEFLIYFQGNSAPDKSGLPSDRFSAERTGGSVSTLTIQRTQQEDSAVYLCASSPRPGPRGAQYFGPGTRLLVL.

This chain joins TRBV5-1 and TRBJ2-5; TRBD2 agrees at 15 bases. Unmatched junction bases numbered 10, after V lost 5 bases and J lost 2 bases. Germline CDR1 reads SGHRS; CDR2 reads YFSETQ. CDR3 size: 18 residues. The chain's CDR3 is CASSFGLGLAGGQETQYF. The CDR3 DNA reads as TGCGCCAGCAGTTTCGGATTGGGACTAGCGGGGGGACAAGAGACCCAGTACTTC.

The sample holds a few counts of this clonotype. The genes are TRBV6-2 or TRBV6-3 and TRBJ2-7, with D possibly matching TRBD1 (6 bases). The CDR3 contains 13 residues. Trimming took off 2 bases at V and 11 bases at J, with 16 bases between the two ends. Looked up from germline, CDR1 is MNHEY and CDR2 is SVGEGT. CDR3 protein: CASSYTQGIPEYF. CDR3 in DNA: TGTGCCAGCAGTTACACCCAGGGGATCCCGGAGTACTTC.

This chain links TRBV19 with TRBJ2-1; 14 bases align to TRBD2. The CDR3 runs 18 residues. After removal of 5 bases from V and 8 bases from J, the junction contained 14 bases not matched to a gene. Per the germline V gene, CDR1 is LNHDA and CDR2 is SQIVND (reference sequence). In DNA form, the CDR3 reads TGTGCCAGTAGTCCCTCCCGGACTAGCGGGAGGTTAAGCGATGAGCAGTTCTTC. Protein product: CASSPSRTSGRLSDEQFF.

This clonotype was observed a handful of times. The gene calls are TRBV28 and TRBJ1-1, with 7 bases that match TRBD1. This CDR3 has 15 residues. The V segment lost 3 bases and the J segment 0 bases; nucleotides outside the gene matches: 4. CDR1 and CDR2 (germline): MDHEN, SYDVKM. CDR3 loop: CASSLGQPLNTEAFF. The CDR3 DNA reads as TGTGCCAGCAGTTTGGGACAGCCCCTGAACACTGAAGCTTTCTTT.

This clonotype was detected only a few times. In DNA, the CDR3 is TGTGCCAGCAGTTCCACAGGGGAGGGAAACACCATATATTTT. This encodes CASSSTGEGNTIYF. The chain combines TRBV12-3 or TRBV12-4 with TRBJ1-3, with TRBD1 identical over 7 bases. After removal of 4 bases from V and 4 bases from J, the junction contained 4 bases not matched to a gene. This CDR3 has 14 residues.

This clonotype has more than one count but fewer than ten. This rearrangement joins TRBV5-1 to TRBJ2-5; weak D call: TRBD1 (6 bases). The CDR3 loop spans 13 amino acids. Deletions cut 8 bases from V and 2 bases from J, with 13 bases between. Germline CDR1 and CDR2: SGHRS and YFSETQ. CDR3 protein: CASRQDLQETQYF. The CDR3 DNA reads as TGCGCCAGTAGACAGGATTTACAAGAGACCCAGTACTTC.

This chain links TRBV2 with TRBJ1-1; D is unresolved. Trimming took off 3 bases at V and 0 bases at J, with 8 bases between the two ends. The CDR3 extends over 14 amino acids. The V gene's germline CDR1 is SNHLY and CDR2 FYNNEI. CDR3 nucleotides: TGTGCCAGCAGTGAGTCACGCATGAACACTGAAGCTTTCTTT. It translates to CASSESRMNTEAFF. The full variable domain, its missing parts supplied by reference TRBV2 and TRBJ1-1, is EPEVTQTPSHQVTQMGQEVILRCVPISNHLYFYWYRQILGQKVEFLVSFYNNEISEKSEIFDDQFSVERPDGSNFTLKIRSTKLEDSAMYFCASSESRMNTEAFFGQGTRLTVV.

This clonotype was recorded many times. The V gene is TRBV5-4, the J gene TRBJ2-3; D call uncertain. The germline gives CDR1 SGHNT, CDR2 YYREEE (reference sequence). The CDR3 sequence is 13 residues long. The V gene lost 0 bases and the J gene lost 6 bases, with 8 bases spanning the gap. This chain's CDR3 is CASSLEKADTQYF. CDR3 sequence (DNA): TGTGCCAGCAGCTTGGAGAAAGCGGATACGCAGTATTTT.